This T cell receptor beta chain originates from a study of long-term antiretroviral therapy in people with HIV. For the study at large: In the earliest collections, sampling predates the 2015 immediate-ART recommendation by about a decade. Study outcomes and limitations: Repertoires in HIV (unlike those of controls) had narrower CDR3 length ranges.

A word on this clone: Its target is unknown.

This was the immunoSEQ v3.0 assay at survey level. Only in-frame clones appear in the TCRdb table, and some are missing; sequencing was by immunoSEQ multiplex PCR. The sample carries approximately 24,000 clones, 87% recorded once. Trimming took off 0 bases at V and 0 bases at J, with 9 bases between the two ends. Per the germline V gene, CDR1 is LNHNV and CDR2 is YYDKDF (reference sequence). CDR3 length: 16 residues. The J gene is TRBJ1-3, the V gene TRBV15, with unresolved D. The specimen comprised unsorted PBMCs, sampled 1.8 years before starting antiretroviral therapy. The source is a man aged 50-59 years with HIV. The CDR3 DNA sequence: TGTGCCACCAGCAGAGATCTGGAGATCTCTGGAAACACCATATATTTT. Translated: CATSRDLEISGNTIYF.